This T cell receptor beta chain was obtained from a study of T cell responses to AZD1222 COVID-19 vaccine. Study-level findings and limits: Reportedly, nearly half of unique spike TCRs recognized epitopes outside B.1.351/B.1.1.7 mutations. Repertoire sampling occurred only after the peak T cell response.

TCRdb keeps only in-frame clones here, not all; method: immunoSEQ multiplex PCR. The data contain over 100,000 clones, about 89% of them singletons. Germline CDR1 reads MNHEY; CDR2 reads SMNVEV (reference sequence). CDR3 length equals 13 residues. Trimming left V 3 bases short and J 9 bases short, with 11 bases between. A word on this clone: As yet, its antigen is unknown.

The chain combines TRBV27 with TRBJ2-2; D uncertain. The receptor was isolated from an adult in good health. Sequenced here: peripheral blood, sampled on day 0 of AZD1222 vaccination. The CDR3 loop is CASSFASGWELFF. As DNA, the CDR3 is TGTGCCAGCAGTTTTGCGTCCGGCTGGGAGCTGTTTTTT.